This TCR beta chain is drawn from a study of CD8 T cells in ankylosing spondylitis. Study findings and constraints: Some motif variants were previously reported in reactive arthritis synovial fluid and blood. For ankylosing spondylitis blood, a TCR beta motif of 8 or 9 highly homologous variants appeared characteristic.

The CDR3 has 13 residues. From germline, CDR1 is SGHAT and CDR2 FQNNGV. The J segment lost 6 bases and the V segment lost 7 bases, leaving 7 bases of the junction unmatched. Each CDR3 protein is one row after TCRdb ran MiXCR on the 5' RACE reads. This table holds 350,000 or so distinct CDR3 sequences, 6.5% to 10% found once. Only a few counts were recorded for this clonotype. Its antigen is as yet unknown. The sample taken for sequencing was blood, either unsorted or a sorted T cell fraction (not recorded which). The chain carries TRBV11-2 and TRBJ2-7, with 9 bases that match TRBD1. This TCR derives from a male donor with ankylosing spondylitis. CDR3 bases: TGTGCCAGCACCAGGACAGGGGCCGGCGAGCAGTACTTC. The encoded protein is CASTRTGAGEQYF.